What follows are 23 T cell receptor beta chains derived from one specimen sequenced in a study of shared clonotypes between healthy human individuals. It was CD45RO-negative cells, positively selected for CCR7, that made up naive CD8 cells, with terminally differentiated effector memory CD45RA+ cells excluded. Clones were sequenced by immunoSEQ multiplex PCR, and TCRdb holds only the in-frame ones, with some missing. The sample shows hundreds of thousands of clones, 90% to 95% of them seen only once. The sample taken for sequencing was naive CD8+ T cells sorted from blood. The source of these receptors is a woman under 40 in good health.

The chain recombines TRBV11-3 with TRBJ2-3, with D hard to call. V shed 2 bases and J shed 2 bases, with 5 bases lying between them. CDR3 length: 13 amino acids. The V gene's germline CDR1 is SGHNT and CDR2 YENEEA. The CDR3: CASSLTTTDTQYF. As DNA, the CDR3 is TGTGCCAGCAGCTTAACCACCACAGATACGCAGTATTTT.

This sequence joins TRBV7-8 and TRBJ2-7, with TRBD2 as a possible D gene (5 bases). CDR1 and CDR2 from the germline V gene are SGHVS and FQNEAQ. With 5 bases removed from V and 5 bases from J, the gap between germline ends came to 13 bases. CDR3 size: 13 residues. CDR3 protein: CASSTTTGNEQYF. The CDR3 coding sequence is TGTGCCAGCAGCACCACTACGGGGAACGAGCAGTACTTC.

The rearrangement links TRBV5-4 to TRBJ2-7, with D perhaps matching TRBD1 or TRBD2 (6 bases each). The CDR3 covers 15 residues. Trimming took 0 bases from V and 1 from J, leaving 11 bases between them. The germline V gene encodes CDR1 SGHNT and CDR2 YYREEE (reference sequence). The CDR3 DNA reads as TGTGCCAGCAGCTTGGAACGGGGGCTTTCCTACGAGCAGTACTTC. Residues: CASSLERGLSYEQYF.

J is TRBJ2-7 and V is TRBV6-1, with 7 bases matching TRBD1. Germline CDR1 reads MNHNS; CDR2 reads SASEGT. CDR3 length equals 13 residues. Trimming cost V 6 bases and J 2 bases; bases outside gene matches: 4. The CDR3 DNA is TGTGCCAGCAGGGAACAGGGGACCTACGAGCAGTACTTC. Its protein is CASREQGTYEQYF.

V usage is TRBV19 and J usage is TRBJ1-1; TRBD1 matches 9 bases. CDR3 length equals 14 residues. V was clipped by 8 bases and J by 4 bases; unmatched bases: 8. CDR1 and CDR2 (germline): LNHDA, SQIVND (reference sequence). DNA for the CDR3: TGTGCCAGTGGGAAGGGACAGGGTGGCACTGAAGCTTTCTTT. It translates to CASGKGQGGTEAFF.

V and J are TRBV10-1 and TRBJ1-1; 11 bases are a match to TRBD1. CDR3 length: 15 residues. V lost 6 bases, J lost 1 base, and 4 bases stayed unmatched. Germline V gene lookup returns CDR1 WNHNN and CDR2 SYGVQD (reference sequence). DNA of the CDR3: TGCGCCAGCAGCAGTGGACAGGGGGCGAACACTGAAGCTTTCTTT. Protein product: CASSSGQGANTEAFF.

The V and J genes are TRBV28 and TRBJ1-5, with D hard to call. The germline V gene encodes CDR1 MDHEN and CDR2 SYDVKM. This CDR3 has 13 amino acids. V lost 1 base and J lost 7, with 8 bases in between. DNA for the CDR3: TGTGCCAGCAGTTTATCCCCCTCGCAGCCCCAGCATTTT. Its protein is CASSLSPSQPQHF.

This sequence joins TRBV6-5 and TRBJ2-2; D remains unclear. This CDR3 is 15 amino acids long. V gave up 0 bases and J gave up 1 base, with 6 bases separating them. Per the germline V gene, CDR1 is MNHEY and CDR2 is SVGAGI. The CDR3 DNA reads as TGTGCCAGCAGTTACTCGATCCGGAACACCGGGGAGCTGTTTTTT. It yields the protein CASSYSIRNTGELFF.

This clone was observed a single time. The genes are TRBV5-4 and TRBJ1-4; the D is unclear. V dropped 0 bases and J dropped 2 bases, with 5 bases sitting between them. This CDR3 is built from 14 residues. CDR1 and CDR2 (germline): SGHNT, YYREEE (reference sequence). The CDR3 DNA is TGTGCCAGCAGCTTGGAGCGGACTAATGAAAAACTGTTTTTT. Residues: CASSLERTNEKLFF.

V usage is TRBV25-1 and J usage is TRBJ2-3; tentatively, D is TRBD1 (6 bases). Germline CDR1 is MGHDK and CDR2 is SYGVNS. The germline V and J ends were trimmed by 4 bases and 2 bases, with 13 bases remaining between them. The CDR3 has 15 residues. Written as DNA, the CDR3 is TGTGCCAGCAGTGCCCAGGACAGTACCACAGATACGCAGTATTTT. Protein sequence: CASSAQDSTTDTQYF.

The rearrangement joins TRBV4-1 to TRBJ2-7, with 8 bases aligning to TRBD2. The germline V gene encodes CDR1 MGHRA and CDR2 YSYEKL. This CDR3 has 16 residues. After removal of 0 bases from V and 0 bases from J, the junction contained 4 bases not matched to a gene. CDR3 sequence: CASSQEAGRVSYEQYF. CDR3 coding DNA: TGCGCCAGCAGCCAAGAGGCCGGGAGGGTCTCCTACGAGCAGTACTTC.

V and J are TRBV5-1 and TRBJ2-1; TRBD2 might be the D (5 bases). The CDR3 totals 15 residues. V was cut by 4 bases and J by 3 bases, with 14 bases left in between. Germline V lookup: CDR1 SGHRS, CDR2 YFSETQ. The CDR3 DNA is TGCGCCAGCAGCCCCCGGGGTAGCTACTACAATGAGCAGTTCTTC. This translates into CASSPRGSYYNEQFF. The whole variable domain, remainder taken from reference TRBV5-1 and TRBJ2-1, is KAGVTQTPRYLIKTRGQQVTLSCSPISGHRSVSWYQQTPGQGLQFLFEYFSETQRNKGNFPGRFSGRQFSNSRSEMNVSTLELGDSALYLCASSPRGSYYNEQFFGPGTRLTVL.

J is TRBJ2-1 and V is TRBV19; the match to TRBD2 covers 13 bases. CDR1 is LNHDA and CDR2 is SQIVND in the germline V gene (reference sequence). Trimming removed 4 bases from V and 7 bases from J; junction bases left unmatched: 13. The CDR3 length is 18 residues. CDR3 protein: CASSSPSGTSGNLNEQFF. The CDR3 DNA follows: TGTGCCAGTAGTAGCCCGTCCGGGACTAGCGGGAATCTGAATGAGCAGTTCTTC.

This CDR3 is CASSVDPSGPYEQYF. The DNA of the CDR3 is TGTGCCAGCAGCGTAGACCCTAGCGGGCCCTACGAGCAGTACTTC. The V gene is TRBV9, the J gene TRBJ2-7; the match to TRBD2 covers 8 bases. CDR1 is SGDLS and CDR2 is YYNGEE in the germline V gene. The CDR3 is 15 residues long. V was clipped by 0 bases and J by 2 bases; unmatched bases: 4.

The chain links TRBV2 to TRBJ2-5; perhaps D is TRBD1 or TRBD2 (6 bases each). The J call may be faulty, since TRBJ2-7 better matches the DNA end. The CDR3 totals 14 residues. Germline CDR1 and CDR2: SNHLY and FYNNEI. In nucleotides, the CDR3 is TGTGCCAGCAGTGTCCCCTCCAGGGGAGGCGAGCAGTACTTC. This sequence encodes CASSVPSRGGEQYF.

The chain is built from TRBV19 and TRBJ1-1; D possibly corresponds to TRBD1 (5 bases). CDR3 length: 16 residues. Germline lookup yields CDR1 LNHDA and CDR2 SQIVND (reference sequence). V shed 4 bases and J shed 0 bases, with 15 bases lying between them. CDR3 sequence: CASSTGPLKMNTEAFF. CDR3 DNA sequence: TGTGCCAGTAGTACAGGGCCCCTAAAAATGAACACTGAAGCTTTCTTT. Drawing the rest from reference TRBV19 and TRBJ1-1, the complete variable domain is DGGITQSPKYLFRKEGQNVTLSCEQNLNHDAMYWYRQDPGQGLRLIYYSQIVNDFQKGDIAEGYSVSREKKESFPLTVTSAQKNPTAFYLCASSTGPLKMNTEAFFGQGTRLTVV.

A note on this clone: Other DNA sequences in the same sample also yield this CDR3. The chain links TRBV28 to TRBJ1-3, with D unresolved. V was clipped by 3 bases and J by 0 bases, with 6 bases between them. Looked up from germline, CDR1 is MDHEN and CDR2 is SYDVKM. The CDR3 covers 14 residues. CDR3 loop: CASSFRSSGNTIYF. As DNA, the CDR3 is TGTGCCAGCAGTTTCCGGAGCTCTGGAAACACCATATATTTT.

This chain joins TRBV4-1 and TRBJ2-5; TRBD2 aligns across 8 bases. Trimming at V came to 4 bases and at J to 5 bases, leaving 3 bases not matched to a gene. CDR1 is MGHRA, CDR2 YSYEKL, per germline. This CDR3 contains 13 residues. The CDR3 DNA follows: TGCGCCAGCAGCCTTCGGGAGGGGGAGACCCAGTACTTC. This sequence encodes CASSLREGETQYF.

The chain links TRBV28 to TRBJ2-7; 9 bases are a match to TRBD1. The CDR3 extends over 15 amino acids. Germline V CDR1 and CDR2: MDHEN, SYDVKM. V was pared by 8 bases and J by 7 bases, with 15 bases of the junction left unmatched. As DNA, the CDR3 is TGTGCCAGCGGAAACCCGGGACAGGGTATTGTAGAGCAGTACTTC. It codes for CASGNPGQGIVEQYF.

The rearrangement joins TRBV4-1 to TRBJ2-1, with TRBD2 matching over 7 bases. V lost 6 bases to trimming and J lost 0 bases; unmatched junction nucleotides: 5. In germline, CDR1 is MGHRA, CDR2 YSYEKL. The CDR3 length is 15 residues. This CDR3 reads CASSSGQSSYNEQFF. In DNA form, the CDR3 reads TGCGCCAGCAGTAGCGGGCAGAGCTCCTACAATGAGCAGTTCTTC.

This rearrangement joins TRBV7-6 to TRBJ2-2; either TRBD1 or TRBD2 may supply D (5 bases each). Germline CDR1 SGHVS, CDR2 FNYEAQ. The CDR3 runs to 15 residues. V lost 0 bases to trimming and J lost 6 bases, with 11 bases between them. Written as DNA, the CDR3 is TGTGCCAGCAGCTTAGCGCCGGGGACCTCCGGGGAGCTGTTTTTT. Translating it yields CASSLAPGTSGELFF.

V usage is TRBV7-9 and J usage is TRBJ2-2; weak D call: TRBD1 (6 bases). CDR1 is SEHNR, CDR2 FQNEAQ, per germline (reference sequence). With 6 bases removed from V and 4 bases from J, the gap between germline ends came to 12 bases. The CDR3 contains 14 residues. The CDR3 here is CASRSGQGTGELFF. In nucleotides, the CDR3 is TGTGCCAGCAGATCGGGACAAGGCACCGGGGAGCTGTTTTTT.

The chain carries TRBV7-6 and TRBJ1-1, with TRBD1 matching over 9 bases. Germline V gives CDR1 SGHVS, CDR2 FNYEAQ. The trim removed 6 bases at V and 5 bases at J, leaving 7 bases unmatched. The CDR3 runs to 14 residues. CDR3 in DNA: TGTGCCAGCAGGGACAGGGGAGTGAGGACTGAAGCTTTCTTT. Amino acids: CASRDRGVRTEAFF.